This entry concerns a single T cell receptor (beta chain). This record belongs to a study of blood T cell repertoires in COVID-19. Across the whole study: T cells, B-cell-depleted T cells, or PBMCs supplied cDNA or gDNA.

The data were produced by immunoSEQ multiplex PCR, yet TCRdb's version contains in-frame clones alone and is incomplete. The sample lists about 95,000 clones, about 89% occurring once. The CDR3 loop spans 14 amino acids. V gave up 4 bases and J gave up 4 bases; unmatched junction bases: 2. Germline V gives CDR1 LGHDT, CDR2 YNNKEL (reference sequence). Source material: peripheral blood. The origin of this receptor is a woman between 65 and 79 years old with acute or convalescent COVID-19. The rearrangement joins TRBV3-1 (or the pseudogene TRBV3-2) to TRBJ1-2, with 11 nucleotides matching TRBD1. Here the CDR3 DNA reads TGTGCCAGCAGCCTAGGACAGGGGGCCTATGGCTACACCTTC. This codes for CASSLGQGAYGYTF.